The present T cell receptor beta chain was sequenced within a study of monozygotic twins with inflammatory bowel disease (dated by TCRdb to between 2018 and 2020). Notes on the research overall: In total, around 28 monozygotic twin pairs made up the full study: 19 Danish pairs, all IBD-discordant, plus nine German pairs, of which four were IBD-concordant and five were IBD-discordant. Disease-associated traits were sought mainly through comparisons between IBD patients and their genetically identical healthy co-twins within discordant pairs. Each individual had, on average, about 151 000 unique TCRalpha sequences and 181 000 unique TCRbeta sequences available for analysis. Broad study findings and their caveats: Different T cell subtypes could not be distinguished in the analysis. IBD patients had lower TCRbeta repertoire diversity, measured by the inverse Simpson index, than their healthy co-twins. Differing immunosuppressive treatments among patients may have added background noise and inter-individual variability to the repertoires. The results gave no support for a single strong signal or clonotype linked to IBD. No difference in repertoire similarity was observed between concordant and discordant twins, possibly owing to limited statistical power. IBD patients shared fewer clonotypes with other individuals than healthy twins did, most markedly in patients showing signs of disease activity.

The CDR3 covers 16 residues, taking in both the cysteine and the phenylalanine. The protein alone is recorded here. The germline V gene gives CDR1 as LGHNA and CDR2 as YSLEER. As for this clonotype: What this receptor recognizes is not known.

A roughly 2.5 ml peripheral blood sample was drawn into PAXgene tubes per donor and stored at -80°C. Total RNA was isolated from whole blood with the PAXgene blood miRNA kit on an automated QIAcube, without T cell sorting. Peripheral blood from monozygotic twin pairs concordant or discordant for inflammatory bowel disease was subjected to deep TCRalpha and TCRbeta repertoire profiling with unique molecular barcoding. Smoking habits were recorded for all twin pairs, and individuals were classified as current, former or never smokers. Library preparation used 5' RACE. The input for every TCR library was 3,500 to 4,500 ng of total RNA. For each sample, cDNA synthesis with SMARTScribe reverse transcriptase was split into eight separate reactions. During cDNA synthesis, template switching was used to introduce unique molecular identifiers that contained a 6-nucleotide sample barcode. TCRalpha and TCRbeta cDNA was amplified in two nested PCRs of approximately 17 and 9 cycles, and bead purification was carried out after each PCR. Before amplification, the cDNA was treated with uracil DNA-glycosylase and purified using the QIAquick PCR purification kit. In the second PCR, Illumina TruSeq-compatible adapters and sample-specific barcodes were added. TapeStation and Qubit were used to check library quality and concentration, and around 5.2 ng of each library went into the pool. The pooled libraries were sequenced with 2 x 100 bp reads and custom sequencing primers on an Illumina HiSeq2500 single-index Rapid Run. For the original study's pipeline: MiGEC version 1.2.6 was used for UMI-based consensus assembly to correct PCR and sequencing errors. MiXCR version 2.1.1 handled V(D)J alignment, clonotype assembly and CDR3 extraction. Normalisation of gene usage, clonotype sharing and MAIT/NKT TCR abundance was achieved by analysing the top 1000, 10 000 and 20 000 clonotypes per sample. Diversity was computed as the inverse Simpson index with the vegan R package after downsampling to 27 000 UMIs. Paired Mann-Whitney U tests were applied to discordant twin pairs, and Benjamini-Hochberg correction was used for multiple testing. TCRdb reprocessed the reads, and each CDR3 protein sequence is entered once, without DNA. What appears here as the V and J calls and clone size reflects TCRdb's work, not the paper's. This sample's table lists about 160,000 distinct CDR3 sequences. The ten biggest clones cover about 2.7% of the sample.

In this chain, TRBV4-3 is recombined with TRBJ2-1; TCRdb's D gene call, TRBD1, goes unchecked for lack of DNA. The sequence was obtained from a human donor with ulcerative colitis or Crohn's disease, or a healthy co-twin of an affected twin (not recorded which). Specimen: blood. CDR3 protein: CASSQDSQATYNEQFF.